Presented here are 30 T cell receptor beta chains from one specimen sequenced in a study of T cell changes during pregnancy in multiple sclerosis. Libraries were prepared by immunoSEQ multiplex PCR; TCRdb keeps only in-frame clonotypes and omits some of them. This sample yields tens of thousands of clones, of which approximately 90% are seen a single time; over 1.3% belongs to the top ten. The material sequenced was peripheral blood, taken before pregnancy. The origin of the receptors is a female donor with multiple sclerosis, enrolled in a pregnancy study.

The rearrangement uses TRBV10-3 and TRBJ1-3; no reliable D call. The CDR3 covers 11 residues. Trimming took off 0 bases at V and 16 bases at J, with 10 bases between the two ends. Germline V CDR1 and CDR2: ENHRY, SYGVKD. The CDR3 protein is CAISESGPVYF. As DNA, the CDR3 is TGTGCCATCAGTGAGTCGGGCCCCGTTTATTTT.

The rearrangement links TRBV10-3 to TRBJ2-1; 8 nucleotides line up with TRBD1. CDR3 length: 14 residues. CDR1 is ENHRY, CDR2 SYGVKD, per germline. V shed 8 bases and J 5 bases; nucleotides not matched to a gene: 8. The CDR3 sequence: CAIQARTGNNEQFF. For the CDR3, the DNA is TGTGCCATCCAGGCTCGGACAGGGAACAATGAGCAGTTCTTC.

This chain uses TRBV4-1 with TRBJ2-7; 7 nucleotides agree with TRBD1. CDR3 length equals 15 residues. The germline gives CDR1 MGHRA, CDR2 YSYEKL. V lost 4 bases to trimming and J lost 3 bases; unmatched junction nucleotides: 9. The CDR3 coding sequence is TGCGCCAGCAGCCCGTGGGACAGCGTGAACTACGAGCAGTACTTC. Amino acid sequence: CASSPWDSVNYEQYF.

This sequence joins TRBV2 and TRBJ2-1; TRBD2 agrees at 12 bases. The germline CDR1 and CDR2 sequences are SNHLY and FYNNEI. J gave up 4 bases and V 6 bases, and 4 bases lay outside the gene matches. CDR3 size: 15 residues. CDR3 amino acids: CASSVLAGGYNEQFF. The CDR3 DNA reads TGTGCCAGCAGCGTACTAGCGGGAGGATACAATGAGCAGTTCTTC.

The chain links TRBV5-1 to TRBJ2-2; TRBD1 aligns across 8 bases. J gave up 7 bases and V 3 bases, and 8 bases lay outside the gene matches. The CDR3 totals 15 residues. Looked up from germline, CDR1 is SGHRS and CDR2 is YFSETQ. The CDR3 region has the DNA TGCGCCAGCAGCTCAAGGACAGGGTTTGACGGGGAGCTGTTTTTT. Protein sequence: CASSSRTGFDGELFF.

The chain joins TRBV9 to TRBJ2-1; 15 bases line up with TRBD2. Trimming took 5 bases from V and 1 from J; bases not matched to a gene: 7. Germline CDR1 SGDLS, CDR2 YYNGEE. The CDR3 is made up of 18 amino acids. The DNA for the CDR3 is TGTGCCAGCAGTTATGGACTAGCGGGGGGGATATCCTACAATGAGCAGTTCTTC. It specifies CASSYGLAGGISYNEQFF.

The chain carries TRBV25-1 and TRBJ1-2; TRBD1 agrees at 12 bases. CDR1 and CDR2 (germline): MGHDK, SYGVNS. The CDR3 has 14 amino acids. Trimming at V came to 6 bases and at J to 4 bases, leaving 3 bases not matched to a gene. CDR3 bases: TGTGCCAGCAGCGGGACAGGGGGCCCCTATGGCTACACCTTC. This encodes CASSGTGGPYGYTF.

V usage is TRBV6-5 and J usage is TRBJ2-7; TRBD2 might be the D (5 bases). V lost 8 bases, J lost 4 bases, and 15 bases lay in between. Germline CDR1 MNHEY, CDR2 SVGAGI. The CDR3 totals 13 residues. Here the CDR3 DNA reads TGTGCCAGCCGAGGGAGTAGTATATACGAGCAGTACTTC. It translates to CASRGSSIYEQYF.

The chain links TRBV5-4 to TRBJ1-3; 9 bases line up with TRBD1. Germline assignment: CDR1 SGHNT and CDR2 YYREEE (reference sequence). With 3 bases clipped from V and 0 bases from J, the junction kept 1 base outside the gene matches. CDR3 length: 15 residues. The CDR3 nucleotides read TGTGCCAGCAGCTCGACAGGGGGCTCTGGAAACACCATATATTTT. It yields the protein CASSSTGGSGNTIYF.

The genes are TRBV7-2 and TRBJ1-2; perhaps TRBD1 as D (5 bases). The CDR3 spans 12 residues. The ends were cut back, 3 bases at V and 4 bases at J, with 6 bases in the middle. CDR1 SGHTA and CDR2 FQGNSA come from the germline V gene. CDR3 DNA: TGTGCCAGCAGCTTCAGGGTCTATGGCTACACCTTC. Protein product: CASSFRVYGYTF.

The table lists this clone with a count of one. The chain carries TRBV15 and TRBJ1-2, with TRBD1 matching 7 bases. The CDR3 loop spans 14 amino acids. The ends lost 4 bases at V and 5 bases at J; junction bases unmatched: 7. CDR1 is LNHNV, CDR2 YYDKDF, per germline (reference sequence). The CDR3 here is CATSTRGQRYGYTF. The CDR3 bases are TGTGCCACCAGCACGCGGGGACAGAGATATGGCTACACCTTC.

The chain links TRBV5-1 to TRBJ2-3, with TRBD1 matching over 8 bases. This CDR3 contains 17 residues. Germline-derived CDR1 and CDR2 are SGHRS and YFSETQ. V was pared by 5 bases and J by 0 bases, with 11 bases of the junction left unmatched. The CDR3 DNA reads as TGCGCCAGCAGTCATCCACGGACAGGGAAAAGCACAGATACGCAGTATTTT. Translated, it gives CASSHPRTGKSTDTQYF.

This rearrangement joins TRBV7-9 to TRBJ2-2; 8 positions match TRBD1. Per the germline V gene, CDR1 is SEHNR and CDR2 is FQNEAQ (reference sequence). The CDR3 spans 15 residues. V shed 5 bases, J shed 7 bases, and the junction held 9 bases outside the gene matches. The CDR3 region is CASSARQGWGGELFF. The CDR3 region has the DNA TGTGCCAGCAGCGCCCGACAGGGGTGGGGCGGGGAGCTGTTTTTT.

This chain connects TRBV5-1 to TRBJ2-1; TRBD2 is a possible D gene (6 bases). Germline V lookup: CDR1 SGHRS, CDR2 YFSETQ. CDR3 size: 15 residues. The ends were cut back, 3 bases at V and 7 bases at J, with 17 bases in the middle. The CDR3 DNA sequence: TGCGCCAGCAGCTCGGATCCCACGGGACTTAATGAGCAGTTCTTC. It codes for CASSSDPTGLNEQFF. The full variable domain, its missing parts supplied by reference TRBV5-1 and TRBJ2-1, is KAGVTQTPRYLIKTRGQQVTLSCSPISGHRSVSWYQQTPGQGLQFLFEYFSETQRNKGNFPGRFSGRQFSNSRSEMNVSTLELGDSALYLCASSSDPTGLNEQFFGPGTRLTVL.

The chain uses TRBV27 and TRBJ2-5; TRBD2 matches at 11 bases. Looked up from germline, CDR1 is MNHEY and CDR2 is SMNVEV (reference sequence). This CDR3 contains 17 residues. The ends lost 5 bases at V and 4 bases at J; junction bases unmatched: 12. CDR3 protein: CASSARPGTSGGETQYF. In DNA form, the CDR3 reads TGTGCCAGCAGTGCCCGCCCAGGGACTAGCGGAGGAGAGACCCAGTACTTC.

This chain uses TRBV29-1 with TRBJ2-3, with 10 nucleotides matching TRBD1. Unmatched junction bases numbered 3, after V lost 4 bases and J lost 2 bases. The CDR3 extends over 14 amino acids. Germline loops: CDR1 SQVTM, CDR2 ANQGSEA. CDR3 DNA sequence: TGCAGCGTTGTAGGACAGGGGGTCACAGATACGCAGTATTTT. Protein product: CSVVGQGVTDTQYF.

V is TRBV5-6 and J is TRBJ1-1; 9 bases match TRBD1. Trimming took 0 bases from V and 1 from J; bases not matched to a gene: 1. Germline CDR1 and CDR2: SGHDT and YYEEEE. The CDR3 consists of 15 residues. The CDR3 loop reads CASSLGGQGNTEAFF. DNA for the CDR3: TGTGCCAGCAGCTTGGGGGGACAGGGGAACACTGAAGCTTTCTTT.

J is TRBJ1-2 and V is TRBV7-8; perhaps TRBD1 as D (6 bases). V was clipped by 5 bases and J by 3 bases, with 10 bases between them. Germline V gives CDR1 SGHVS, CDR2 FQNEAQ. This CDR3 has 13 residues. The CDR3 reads CASSASGDYGYTF. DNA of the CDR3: TGTGCCAGCAGCGCGTCAGGGGACTATGGCTACACCTTC.

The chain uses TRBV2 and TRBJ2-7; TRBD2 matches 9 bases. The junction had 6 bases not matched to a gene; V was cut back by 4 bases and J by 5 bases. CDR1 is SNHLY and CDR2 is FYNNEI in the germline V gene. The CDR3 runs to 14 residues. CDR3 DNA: TGTGCCAGCAGTGGGGCGGGGGGGCCGAACGAGCAGTACTTC. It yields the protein CASSGAGGPNEQYF.

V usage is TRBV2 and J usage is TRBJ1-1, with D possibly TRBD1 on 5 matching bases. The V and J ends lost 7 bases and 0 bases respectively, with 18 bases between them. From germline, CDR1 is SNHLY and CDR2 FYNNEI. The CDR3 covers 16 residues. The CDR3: CASKRGEGTMNTEAFF. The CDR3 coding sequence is TGTGCCAGCAAACGAGGGGAGGGGACCATGAACACTGAAGCTTTCTTT.

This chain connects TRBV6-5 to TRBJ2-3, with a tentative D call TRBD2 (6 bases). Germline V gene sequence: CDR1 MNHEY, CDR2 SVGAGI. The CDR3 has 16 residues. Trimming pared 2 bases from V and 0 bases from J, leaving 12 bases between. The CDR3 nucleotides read TGTGCCAGCAGTTACGGGGGGACGACTAGCACAGATACGCAGTATTTT. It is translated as CASSYGGTTSTDTQYF.

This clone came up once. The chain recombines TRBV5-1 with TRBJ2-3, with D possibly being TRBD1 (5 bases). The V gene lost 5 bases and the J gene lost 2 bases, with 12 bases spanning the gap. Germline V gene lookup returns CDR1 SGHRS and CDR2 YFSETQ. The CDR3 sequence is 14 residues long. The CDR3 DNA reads TGCGCCAGCAGTAAGGGGTGGGACACAGATACGCAGTATTTT. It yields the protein CASSKGWDTDTQYF.

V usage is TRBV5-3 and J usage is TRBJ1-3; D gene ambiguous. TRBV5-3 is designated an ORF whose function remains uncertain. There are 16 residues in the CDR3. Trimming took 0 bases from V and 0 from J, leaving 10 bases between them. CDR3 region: CARSLDGPNSGNTIYF. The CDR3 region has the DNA TGTGCCAGAAGCTTGGATGGGCCTAACTCTGGAAACACCATATATTTT.

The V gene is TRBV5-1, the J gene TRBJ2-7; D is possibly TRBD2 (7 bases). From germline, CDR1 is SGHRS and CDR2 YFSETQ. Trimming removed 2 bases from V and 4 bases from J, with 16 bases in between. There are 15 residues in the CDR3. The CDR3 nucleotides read TGCGCCAGCAGCTTAGGGGGGGGGTACACTTACGAGCAGTACTTC. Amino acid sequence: CASSLGGGYTYEQYF. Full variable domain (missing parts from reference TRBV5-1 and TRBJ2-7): KAGVTQTPRYLIKTRGQQVTLSCSPISGHRSVSWYQQTPGQGLQFLFEYFSETQRNKGNFPGRFSGRQFSNSRSEMNVSTLELGDSALYLCASSLGGGYTYEQYFGPGTRLTVT.

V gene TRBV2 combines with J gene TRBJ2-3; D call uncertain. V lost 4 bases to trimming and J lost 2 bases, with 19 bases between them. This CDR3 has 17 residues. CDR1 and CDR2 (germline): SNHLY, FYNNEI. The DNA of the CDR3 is TGTGCCAGCAGTGGGCTTACCCTACCTGACATCACAGATACGCAGTATTTT. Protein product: CASSGLTLPDITDTQYF.

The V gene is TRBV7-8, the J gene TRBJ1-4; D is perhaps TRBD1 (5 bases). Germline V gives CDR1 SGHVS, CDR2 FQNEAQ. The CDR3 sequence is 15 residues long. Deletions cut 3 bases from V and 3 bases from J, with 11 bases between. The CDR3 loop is CASSLRAGPNEKLFF. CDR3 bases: TGTGCCAGCAGCTTGCGTGCAGGGCCTAATGAAAAACTGTTTTTT. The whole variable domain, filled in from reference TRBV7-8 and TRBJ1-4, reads GAGVSQSPRYKVAKRGQDVALRCDPISGHVSLFWYQQALGQGPEFLTYFQNEAQLDKSGLPSDRFFAERPEGSVSTLKIQRTQQEDSAVYLCASSLRAGPNEKLFFGSGTQLSVL.

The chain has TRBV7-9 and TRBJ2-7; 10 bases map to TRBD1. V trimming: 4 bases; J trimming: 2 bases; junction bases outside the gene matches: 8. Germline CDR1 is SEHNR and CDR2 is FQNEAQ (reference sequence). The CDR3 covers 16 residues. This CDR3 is CASSSRDGTGAYEQYF. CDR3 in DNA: TGTGCCAGCAGCTCCCGGGACGGGACAGGGGCCTACGAGCAGTACTTC.

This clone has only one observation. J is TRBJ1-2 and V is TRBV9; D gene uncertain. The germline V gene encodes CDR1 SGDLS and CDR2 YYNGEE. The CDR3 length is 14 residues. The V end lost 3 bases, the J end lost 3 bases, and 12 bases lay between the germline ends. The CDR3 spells CASSGPREDYGYTF. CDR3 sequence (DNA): TGTGCCAGCAGCGGACCAAGGGAGGACTATGGCTACACCTTC. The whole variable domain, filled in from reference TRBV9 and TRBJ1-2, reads DSGVTQTPKHLITATGQRVTLRCSPRSGDLSVYWYQQSLDQGLQFLIQYYNGEERAKGNILERFSAQQFPDLHSELNLSSLELGDSALYFCASSGPREDYGYTFGSGTRLTVV.

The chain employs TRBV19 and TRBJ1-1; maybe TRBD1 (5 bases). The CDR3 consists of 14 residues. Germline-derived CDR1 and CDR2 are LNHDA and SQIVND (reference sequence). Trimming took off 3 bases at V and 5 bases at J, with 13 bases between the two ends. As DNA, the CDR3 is TGTGCCAGTAGTATGGCGCAGGGTCGGACTGAAGCTTTCTTT. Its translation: CASSMAQGRTEAFF.

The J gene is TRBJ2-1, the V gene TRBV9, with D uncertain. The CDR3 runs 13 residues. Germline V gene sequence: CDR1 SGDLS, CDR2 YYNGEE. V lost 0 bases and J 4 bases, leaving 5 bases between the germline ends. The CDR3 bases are TGTGCCAGCAGCGTAGCTCAGTACAATGAGCAGTTCTTC. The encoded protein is CASSVAQYNEQFF.